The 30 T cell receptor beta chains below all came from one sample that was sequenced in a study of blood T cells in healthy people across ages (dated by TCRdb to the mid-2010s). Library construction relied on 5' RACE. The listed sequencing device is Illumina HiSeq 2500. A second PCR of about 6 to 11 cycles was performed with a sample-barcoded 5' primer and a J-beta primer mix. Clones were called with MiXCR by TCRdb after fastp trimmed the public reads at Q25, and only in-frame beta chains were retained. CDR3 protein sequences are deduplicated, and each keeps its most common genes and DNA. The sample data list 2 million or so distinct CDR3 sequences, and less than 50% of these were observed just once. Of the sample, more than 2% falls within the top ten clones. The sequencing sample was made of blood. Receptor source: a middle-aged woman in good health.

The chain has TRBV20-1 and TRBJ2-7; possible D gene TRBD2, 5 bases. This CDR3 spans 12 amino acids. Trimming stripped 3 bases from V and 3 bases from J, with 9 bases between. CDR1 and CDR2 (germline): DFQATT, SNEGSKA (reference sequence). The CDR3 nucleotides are TGCAGTGCTAGTAGCGATGGCTACGAGCAGTACTTC. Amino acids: CSASSDGYEQYF.

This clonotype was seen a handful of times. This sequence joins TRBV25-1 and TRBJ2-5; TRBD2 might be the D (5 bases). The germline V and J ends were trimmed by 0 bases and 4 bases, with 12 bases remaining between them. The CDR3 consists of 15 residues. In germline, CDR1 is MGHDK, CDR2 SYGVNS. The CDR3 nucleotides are TGTGCCAGCAGTGAATACGAGGGTGGAGGAGAGACCCAGTACTTC. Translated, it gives CASSEYEGGGETQYF. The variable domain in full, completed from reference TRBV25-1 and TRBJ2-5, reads EADIYQTPRYLVIGTGKKITLECSQTMGHDKMYWYQQDPGMELHLIHYSYGVNSTEKGDLSSESTVSRIRTEHFPLTLESARPSHTSQYLCASSEYEGGGETQYFGPGTRLLVL.

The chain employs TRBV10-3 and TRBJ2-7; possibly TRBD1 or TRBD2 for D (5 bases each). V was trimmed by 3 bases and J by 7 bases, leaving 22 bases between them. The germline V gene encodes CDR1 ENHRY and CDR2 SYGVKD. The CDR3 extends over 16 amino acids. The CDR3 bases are TGTGCCATCAGTGACCCCGGGACCCTCGTGGCAGGGGAGCAGTACTTC. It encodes CAISDPGTLVAGEQYF.

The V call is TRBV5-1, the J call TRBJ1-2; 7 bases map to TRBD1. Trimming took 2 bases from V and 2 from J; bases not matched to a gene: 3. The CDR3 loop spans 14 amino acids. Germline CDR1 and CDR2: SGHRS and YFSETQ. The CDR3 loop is CASSFLQGNYGYTF. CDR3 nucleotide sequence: TGCGCCAGCAGCTTTCTACAGGGGAACTATGGCTACACCTTC.

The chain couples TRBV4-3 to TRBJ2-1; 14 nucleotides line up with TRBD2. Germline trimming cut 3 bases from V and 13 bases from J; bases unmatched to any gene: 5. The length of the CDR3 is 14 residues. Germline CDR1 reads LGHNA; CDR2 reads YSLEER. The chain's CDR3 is CASSQTSGGVSQFF. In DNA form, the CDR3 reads TGCGCCAGCAGCCAGACTAGCGGGGGGGTATCCCAGTTCTTC.

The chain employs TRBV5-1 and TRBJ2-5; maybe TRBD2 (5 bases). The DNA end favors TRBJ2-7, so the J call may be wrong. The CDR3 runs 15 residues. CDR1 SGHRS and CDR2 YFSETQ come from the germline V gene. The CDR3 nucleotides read TGCGCCAGCAGCTTGGAAGGTAGCGCGTCACCCGAGCAGTACTTC. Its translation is CASSLEGSASPEQYF.

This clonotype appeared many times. CDR3 sequence: CSAPPLKSYEQYF. Written as DNA, the CDR3 is TGCAGTGCTCCCCCCCTCAAATCCTACGAGCAGTACTTC. The gene calls are TRBV20-1 and TRBJ2-7; no clear D. Germline CDR1 reads DFQATT; CDR2 reads SNEGSKA (reference sequence). This CDR3 is 13 amino acids long. V lost 5 bases and J lost 1, with 12 bases in between.

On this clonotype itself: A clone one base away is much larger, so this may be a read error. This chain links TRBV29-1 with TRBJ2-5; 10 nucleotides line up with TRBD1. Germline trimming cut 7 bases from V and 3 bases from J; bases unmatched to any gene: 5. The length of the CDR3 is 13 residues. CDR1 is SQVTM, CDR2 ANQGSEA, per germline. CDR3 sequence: CSGGQGGKETQYF. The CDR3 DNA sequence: TGCAGCGGTGGACAGGGGGGGAAAGAGACCCAGTACTTC.

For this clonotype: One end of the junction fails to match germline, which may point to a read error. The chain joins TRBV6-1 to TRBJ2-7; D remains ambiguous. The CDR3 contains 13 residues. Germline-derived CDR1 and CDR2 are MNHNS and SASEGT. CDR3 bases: TGCGCCAGCAAGGCGACGATGACCTACGAGCAGTACTTC. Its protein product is CASKATMTYEQYF.

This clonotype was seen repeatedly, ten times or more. The CDR3 loop reads CATSVHGGETQYF. The CDR3, as DNA: TGTGCCACCAGCGTGCACGGCGGGGAGACCCAGTACTTC. The chain recombines TRBV15 with TRBJ2-5; maybe TRBD2 (5 bases). V was shortened by 5 bases and J by 5 bases, with 12 bases between the two germline ends. The length of the CDR3 is 13 residues. Germline V gene lookup returns CDR1 LNHNV and CDR2 YYDKDF (reference sequence).

The CDR3 sequence is CASSYGRGISSYNEQFF. The CDR3 DNA sequence: TGTGCCAGCAGTTACGGCAGGGGTATTAGTTCCTACAATGAGCAGTTCTTC. The chain is built from TRBV6-2 or TRBV6-3 and TRBJ2-1; TRBD1 is a possible D gene (6 bases). This CDR3 spans 17 amino acids. The germline V gene encodes CDR1 MNHEY and CDR2 SVGEGT. V was trimmed by 2 bases and J by 1 base, leaving 15 bases between them.

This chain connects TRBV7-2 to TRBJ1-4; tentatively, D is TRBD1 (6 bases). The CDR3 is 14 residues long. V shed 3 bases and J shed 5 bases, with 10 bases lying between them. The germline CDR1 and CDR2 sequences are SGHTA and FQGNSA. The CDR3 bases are TGTGCCAGCAGCTTTCCAGGGGAGAATGAAAAACTGTTTTTT. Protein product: CASSFPGENEKLFF.

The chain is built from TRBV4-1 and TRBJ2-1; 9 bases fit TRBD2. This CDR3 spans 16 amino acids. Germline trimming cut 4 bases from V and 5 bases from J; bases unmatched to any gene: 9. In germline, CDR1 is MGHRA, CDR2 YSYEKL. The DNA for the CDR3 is TGCGCCAGCAGCCTCCCCCGCGGGGGGGGGGACAATGAGCAGTTCTTC. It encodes CASSLPRGGGDNEQFF.

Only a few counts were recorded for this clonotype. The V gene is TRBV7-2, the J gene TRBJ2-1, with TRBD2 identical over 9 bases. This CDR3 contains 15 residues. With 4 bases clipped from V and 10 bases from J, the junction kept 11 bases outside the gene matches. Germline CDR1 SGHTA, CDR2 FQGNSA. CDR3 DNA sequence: TGTGCCAGCAGCTCGACCGGGACTAGCCTCACCGAGCAGTTCTTC. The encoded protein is CASSSTGTSLTEQFF.

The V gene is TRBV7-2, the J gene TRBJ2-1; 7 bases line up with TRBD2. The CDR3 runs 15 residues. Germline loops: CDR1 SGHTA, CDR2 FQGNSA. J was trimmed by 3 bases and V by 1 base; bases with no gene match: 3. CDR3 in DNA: TGTGCCAGCAGCTTAGGGACTAGTCTCTACAATGAGCAGTTCTTC. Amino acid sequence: CASSLGTSLYNEQFF. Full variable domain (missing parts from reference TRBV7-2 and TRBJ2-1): GAGVSQSPSNKVTEKGKDVELRCDPISGHTALYWYRQSLGQGLEFLIYFQGNSAPDKSGLPSDRFSAERTGGSVSTLTIQRTQQEDSAVYLCASSLGTSLYNEQFFGPGTRLTVL.

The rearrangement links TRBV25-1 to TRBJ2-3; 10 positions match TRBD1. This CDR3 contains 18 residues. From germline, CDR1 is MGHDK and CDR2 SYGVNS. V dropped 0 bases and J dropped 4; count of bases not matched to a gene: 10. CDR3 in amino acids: CASSEYPSTGGPSDTQYF. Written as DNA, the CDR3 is TGTGCCAGCAGTGAATATCCCTCGACAGGGGGCCCGTCAGATACGCAGTATTTT.

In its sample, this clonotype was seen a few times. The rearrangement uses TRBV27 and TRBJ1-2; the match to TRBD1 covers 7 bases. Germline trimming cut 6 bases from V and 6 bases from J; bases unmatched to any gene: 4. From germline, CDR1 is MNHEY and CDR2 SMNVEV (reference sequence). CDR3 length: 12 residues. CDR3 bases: TGTGCCAGCAGGACGACAGGGAATGGCTACACCTTC. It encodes CASRTTGNGYTF.

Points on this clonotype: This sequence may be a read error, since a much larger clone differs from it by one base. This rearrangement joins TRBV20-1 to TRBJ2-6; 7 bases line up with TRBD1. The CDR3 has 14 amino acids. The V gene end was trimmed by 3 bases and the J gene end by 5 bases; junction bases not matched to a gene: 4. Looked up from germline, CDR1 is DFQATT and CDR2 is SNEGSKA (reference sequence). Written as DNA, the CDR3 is TGCAGTGCTAGGAGGGGGCTTTGGGCCAACGTCCTGACTTTC. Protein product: CSARRGLWANVLTF.

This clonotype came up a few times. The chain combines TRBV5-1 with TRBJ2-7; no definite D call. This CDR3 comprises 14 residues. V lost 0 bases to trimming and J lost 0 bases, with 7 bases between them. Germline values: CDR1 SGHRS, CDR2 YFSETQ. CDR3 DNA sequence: TGCGCCAGCAGCTTGGCAATGAGCTCCTACGAGCAGTACTTC. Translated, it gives CASSLAMSSYEQYF.

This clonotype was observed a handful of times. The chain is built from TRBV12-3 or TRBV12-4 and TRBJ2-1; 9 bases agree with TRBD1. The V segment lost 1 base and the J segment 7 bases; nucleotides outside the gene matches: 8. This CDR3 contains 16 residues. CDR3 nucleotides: TGTGCCAGCAGTTTAGTTTCGACAGGGGGAGGGAATGAGCAGTTCTTC. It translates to CASSLVSTGGGNEQFF.

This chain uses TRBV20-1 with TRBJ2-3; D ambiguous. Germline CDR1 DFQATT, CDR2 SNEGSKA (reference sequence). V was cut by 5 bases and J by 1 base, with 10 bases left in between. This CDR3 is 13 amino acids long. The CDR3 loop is CSALDPRTDTQYF. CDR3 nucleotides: TGCAGTGCTCTGGACCCCCGCACAGATACGCAGTATTTT.

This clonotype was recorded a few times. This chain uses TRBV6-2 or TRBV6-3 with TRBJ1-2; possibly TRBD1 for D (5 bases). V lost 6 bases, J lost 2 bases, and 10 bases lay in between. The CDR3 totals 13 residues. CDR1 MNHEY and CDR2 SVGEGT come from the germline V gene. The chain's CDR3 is CASSVTENYGYTF. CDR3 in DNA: TGTGCCAGCAGCGTGACAGAGAACTATGGCTACACCTTC.

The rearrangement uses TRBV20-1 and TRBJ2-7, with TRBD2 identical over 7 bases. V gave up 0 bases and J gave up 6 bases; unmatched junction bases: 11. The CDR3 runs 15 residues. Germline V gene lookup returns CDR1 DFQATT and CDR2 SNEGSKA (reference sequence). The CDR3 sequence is CSARDPAGRDCEQYF. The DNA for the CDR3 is TGCAGTGCTAGAGATCCGGCGGGGAGGGACTGCGAGCAGTACTTC.

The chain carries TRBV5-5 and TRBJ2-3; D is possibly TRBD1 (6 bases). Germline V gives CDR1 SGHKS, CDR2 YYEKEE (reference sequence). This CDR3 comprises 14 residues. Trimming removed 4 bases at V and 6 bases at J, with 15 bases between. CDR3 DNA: TGTGCCAGCAGCGGAACAGGGCCCGTGGATACGCAGTATTTT. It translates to CASSGTGPVDTQYF.

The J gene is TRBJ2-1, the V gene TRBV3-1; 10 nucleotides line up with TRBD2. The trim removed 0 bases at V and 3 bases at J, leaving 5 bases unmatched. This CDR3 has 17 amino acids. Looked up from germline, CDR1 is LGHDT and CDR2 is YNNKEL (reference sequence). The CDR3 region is CASSQDFQRGGYNEQFF. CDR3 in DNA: TGTGCCAGCAGCCAAGATTTCCAGCGGGGGGGCTACAATGAGCAGTTCTTC.

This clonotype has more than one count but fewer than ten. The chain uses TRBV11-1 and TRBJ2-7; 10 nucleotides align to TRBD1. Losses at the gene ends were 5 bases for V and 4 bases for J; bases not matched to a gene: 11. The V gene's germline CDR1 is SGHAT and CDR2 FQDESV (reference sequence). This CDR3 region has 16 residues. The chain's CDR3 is CASSERQGARGYEQYF. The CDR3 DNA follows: TGTGCCAGCAGCGAACGACAGGGGGCCCGGGGATACGAGCAGTACTTC.

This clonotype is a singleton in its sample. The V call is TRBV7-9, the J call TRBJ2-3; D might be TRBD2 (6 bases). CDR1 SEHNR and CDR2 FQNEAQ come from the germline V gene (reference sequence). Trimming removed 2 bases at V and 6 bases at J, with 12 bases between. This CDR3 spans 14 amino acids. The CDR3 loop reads CASSLITSRDTQYF. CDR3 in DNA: TGTGCCAGCAGCTTAATCACTAGCAGGGATACGCAGTATTTT.

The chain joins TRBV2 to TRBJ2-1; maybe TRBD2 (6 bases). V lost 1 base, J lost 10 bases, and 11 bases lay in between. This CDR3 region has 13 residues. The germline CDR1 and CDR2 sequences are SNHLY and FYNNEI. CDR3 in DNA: TGTGCCAGCAGTGAAGGGCCGGGGGTAGAGCAGTTCTTC. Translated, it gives CASSEGPGVEQFF.

This CDR3 reads CASTIGTDPYEQYF. The CDR3 nucleotides are TGTGCCAGCACCATAGGGACAGACCCCTACGAGCAGTACTTC. V gene TRBV28 combines with J gene TRBJ2-4, with 7 bases identical to TRBD1. The assigned J gene may be wrong: the sequence end matches TRBJ2-7 better. CDR1 is MDHEN, CDR2 SYDVKM, per germline. This CDR3 has 14 residues.

CDR3 bases: TGTGCCAGCAGAGTCGACAGGGACCCCTACAATGAGCAGTTCTTC. Amino acids: CASRVDRDPYNEQFF. The chain employs TRBV6-2 or TRBV6-3 and TRBJ2-1; 7 positions agree with TRBD1. CDR3 length: 15 amino acids. The V and J ends lost 6 bases and 2 bases, in that order; junction bases with no gene match: 7. The germline gives CDR1 MNHEY, CDR2 SVGEGT.